Listed below are T cell receptor beta chains from one sample, sequenced in a study of cytomegalovirus exposure and HLA in healthy donors. Profiling relied on immunoSEQ multiplex PCR, and the TCRdb table lists in-frame clones only, not all of them. Among 130,000 to 150,000 clones, about 74% were seen once, and the ten largest hold 4.5% to 6%. The sample taken for sequencing was PBMCs. The receptors derive from a woman in her forties or fifties in good health and CMV-seronegative. Each CDR3 is given with its conserved first and last residue. A D gene is named only where the DNA matches it firmly. Clone size, where shown, is once, few, many, or a class for clones that have expanded.

>TRBJ2-1|TRBV11-2|.|TRBD2
CASSLTGGAYNEQFF
TGTGCCAGCAGCTTGACGGGGGGGGCTTACAATGAGCAGTTCTTC
>TRBJ2-5|TRBV4-1|.|TRBD2
CASSQAGTSQETQYF
TGCGCCAGCAGCCAGGCCGGGACTAGCCAAGAGACCCAGTACTTC
>TRBJ1-1|TRBV5-4|.|.
CASSRAAYTEAFF
TGTGCCAGCAGCCGTGCGGCCTACACTGAAGCTTTCTTT
>TRBJ2-7|TRBV2|.|TRBD1
CASSSWDRGEQYF
TGTGCCAGCAGTTCTTGGGACAGGGGCGAGCAGTACTTC
>TRBJ2-7|TRBV28|.|TRBD1
CASETGGLGEQYF
TGTGCCAGCGAGACAGGGGGATTGGGAGAGCAGTACTTC
>TRBJ2-7|TRBV5-6|.|TRBD1
CASSLGTGLYEQYF
TGTGCCAGCAGCTTGGGGACAGGGTTATACGAGCAGTACTTC
>TRBJ2-3|TRBV6-6|.|TRBD2
CASSYGGGLTDTQYF
TGTGCCAGCAGTTACGGGGGGGGACTCACAGATACGCAGTATTTT
>TRBJ2-2|TRBV4-1|.|.
CASSRLEGQRLLGGELFF
TGCGCCAGCAGCCGCCTGGAGGGGCAGAGACTATTGGGCGGGGAGCTGTTTTTT
>TRBJ2-7|TRBV7-9|few|.
CASSLESGALGEQYF
TGTGCCAGCAGCTTAGAGTCAGGGGCCTTGGGTGAGCAGTACTTC
>TRBJ2-1|TRBV25-1|.|TRBD2
CASSEAATSGGYNEQFF
TGTGCCAGCAGTGAAGCGGCTACTAGCGGGGGGTACAATGAGCAGTTCTTC
>TRBJ2-1|TRBV10-2|.|.
CASSAATLDNEQFF
TGCGCCAGCAGTGCTGCTACCCTAGACAATGAGCAGTTCTTC
>TRBJ1-2|TRBV5-1|.|TRBD1
CASSPSGTGEIYTF
TGCGCCAGCAGCCCGAGCGGGACAGGGGAAATCTACACCTTC
>TRBJ2-6|TRBV7-9|.|.
CASSLRDSGANVLTF
TGTGCCAGCAGCTTAAGAGACTCTGGGGCCAACGTCCTGACTTTC
>TRBJ2-7|TRBV21-1|.|.
CASSKAPRTPTYEQYF
TGTGCCAGCAGCAAAGCGCCCCGGACACCAACCTACGAGCAGTACTTC
>TRBJ1-1|TRBV10-2|few|TRBD1
CASSEQGGTEAFF
TGCGCCAGCAGTGAGCAGGGGGGTACTGAAGCTTTCTTT
>TRBJ1-2|TRBV4-1|.|TRBD1
CASSHLIDRVGGYTF
TGCGCCAGCAGCCATCTCATCGACAGGGTTGGTGGCTACACCTTC
>TRBJ1-2|TRBV6-6|few|.
CASSYSDKGQGYTF
TGTGCCAGCAGTTATTCGGACAAAGGTCAAGGCTACACCTTC
>TRBJ2-5|TRBV4-3|.|TRBD1
CASSQDPHRGLGETQYF
TGCGCCAGCAGCCAAGATCCCCACAGGGGGCTTGGGGAGACCCAGTACTTC
>TRBJ2-1|TRBV6-1|.|TRBD1
CASSQQGVHNEQFF
TGTGCCAGCAGCCAACAGGGGGTCCACAATGAGCAGTTCTTC
>TRBJ2-7|TRBV11-3|.|.
CASSPNDRPLEQYF
TGTGCCAGCAGCCCAAACGACAGGCCCCTCGAGCAGTACTTC
>TRBJ2-7|TRBV5-1|.|TRBD1
CASSLASTGGWNERYF
TGCGCCAGCAGCTTGGCCTCGACAGGGGGCTGGAACGAGCGGTACTTC
>TRBJ2-2|TRBV29-1|once|TRBD2
CSVNYSSGGADTGELFF
TGCAGCGTTAACTATTCTAGCGGGGGGGCGGACACCGGGGAGCTGTTTTTT
>TRBJ2-7|TRBV7-2|.|TRBD1
CASSLDPGGGLSEQYF
TGTGCCAGCAGCTTAGACCCAGGGGGCGGTTTGAGCGAGCAGTACTTC
>TRBJ1-6|TRBV9|.|TRBD1
CASSDPGGRLSPLHF
TGTGCCAGCAGCGACCCAGGGGGGCGGTTATCACCCCTCCACTTT
>TRBJ2-1|TRBV6-1|.|TRBD1
CASSKDRAREQFF
TGTGCCAGCAGCAAAGACAGGGCACGGGAGCAGTTCTTC
>TRBJ1-4|TRBV13|.|.
CASSLARQGRTNEKLFF
TGTGCCAGCAGCTTAGCCCGGCAGGGGCGGACTAATGAAAAACTGTTTTTT
>TRBJ2-3|TRBV6-4|.|TRBD2
CASSAAGGTDTQYF
TGTGCCAGCAGTGCAGCGGGGGGCACAGATACGCAGTATTTT
>TRBJ2-7|TRBV7-9|once|TRBD2
CASSLPPSGSYEQYF
TGTGCCAGCAGCTTACCCCCTAGCGGGAGCTACGAGCAGTACTTC
>TRBJ2-3|TRBV5-1|.|.
CASSFGFSEDTQYF
TGCGCCAGCAGCTTCGGGTTCTCGGAAGATACGCAGTATTTT
>TRBJ1-5|TRBV4-1|.|.
CASSQDLTTSQPQHF
TGCGCCAGCAGCCAAGATCTGACAACGAGTCAGCCCCAGCATTTT
>TRBJ2-7|TRBV21-1|.|.
CASSTEEDRIRRVSYEQYF
TGTGCCAGCAGCACCGAGGAAGACCGAATACGACGGGTCTCGTACGAGCAGTACTTC
>TRBJ2-3|TRBV28|.|TRBD2
CASSLFAGDTDTQYF
TGTGCCAGCAGTTTATTTGCGGGGGACACAGATACGCAGTATTTT
>TRBJ2-3|TRBV11-2|.|.
CASSLGLSTDTQYF
TGTGCCAGCAGCTTAGGTCTTAGCACAGATACGCAGTATTTT
>TRBJ2-1|TRBV4-3|.|TRBD1
CASSQDPAGGIDNEQFF
TGCGCCAGCAGCCAAGATCCGGCAGGGGGCATCGACAATGAGCAGTTCTTC
>TRBJ2-7|TRBV11-3|.|TRBD1
CASSRDSLGEQYF
TGTGCCAGCAGCCGGGACAGCTTAGGGGAGCAGTACTTC
>TRBJ2-3|TRBV5-6|.|.
CASSLVFSSDTQYF
TGTGCCAGCAGCTTGGTATTTAGCTCAGATACGCAGTATTTT
>TRBJ2-2|TRBV13|once|TRBD1
CASRRTGASTGELFF
TGTGCCAGCAGGAGGACAGGGGCCAGCACCGGGGAGCTGTTTTTT
>TRBJ2-3|TRBV19|.|.
CASRQAGDTQYF
TGTGCCAGTAGACAGGCCGGGGATACGCAGTATTTT
>TRBJ2-7|TRBV7-6|.|.
CASSTRSGDYEQYF
TGTGCCAGCAGCACGCGGTCAGGAGACTACGAGCAGTACTTC
>TRBJ1-5|TRBV2|.|TRBD1
CASDRGHDGDQPQHF
TGTGCCAGCGACAGGGGGCACGATGGGGATCAGCCCCAGCATTTT
>TRBJ2-3|TRBV25-1|.|.
CASTRDNTDTQYF
TGTGCCAGCACCCGGGACAACACAGATACGCAGTATTTT
>TRBJ1-5|TRBV18|.|.
CASSRSGTYSNQPQHF
TGTGCCAGCTCAAGATCCGGGACATATAGCAATCAGCCCCAGCATTTT